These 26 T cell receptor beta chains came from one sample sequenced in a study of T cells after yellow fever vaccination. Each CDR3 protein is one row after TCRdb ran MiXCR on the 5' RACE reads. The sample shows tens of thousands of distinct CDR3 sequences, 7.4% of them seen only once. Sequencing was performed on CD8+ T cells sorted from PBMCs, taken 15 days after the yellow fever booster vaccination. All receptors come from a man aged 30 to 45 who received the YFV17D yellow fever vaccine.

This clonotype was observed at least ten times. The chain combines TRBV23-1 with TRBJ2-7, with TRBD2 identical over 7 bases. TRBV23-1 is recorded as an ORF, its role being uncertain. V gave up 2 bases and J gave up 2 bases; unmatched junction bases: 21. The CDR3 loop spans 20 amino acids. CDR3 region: CASSQGRGLGHPVTTYEQYF. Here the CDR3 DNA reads TGCGCCAGCAGTCAAGGTCGAGGACTAGGACACCCCGTTACCACCTACGAGCAGTACTTC.

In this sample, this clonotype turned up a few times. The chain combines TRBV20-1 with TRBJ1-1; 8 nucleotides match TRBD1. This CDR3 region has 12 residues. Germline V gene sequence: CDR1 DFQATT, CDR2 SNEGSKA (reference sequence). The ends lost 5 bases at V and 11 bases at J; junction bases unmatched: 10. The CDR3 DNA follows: TGCAGTGCTCCCCACCGGACAGGGTGGGCTTTCTTT. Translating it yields CSAPHRTGWAFF.

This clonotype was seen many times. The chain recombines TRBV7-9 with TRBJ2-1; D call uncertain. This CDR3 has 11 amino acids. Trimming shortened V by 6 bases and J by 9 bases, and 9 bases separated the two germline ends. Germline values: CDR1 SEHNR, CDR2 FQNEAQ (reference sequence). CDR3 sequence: CASSWPVEQFF. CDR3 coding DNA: TGTGCCAGCAGTTGGCCGGTTGAGCAGTTCTTC.

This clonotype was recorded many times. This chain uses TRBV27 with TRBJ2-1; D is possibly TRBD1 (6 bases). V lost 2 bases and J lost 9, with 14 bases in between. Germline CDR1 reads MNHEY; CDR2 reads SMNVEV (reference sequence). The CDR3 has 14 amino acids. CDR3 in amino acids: CASSLQQGWGEQFF. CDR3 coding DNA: TGTGCCAGCAGTTTACAACAGGGCTGGGGTGAGCAGTTCTTC.

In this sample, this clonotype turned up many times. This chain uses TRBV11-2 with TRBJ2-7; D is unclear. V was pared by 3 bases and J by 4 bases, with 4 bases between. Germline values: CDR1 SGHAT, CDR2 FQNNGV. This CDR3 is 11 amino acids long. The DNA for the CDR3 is TGTGCCAGCAGCTTCATATACGAGCAGTACTTC. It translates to CASSFIYEQYF.

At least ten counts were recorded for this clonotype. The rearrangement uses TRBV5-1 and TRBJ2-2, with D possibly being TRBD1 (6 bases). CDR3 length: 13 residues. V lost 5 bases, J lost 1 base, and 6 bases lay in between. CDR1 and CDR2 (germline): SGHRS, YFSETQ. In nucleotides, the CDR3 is TGCGCCAGCAGACAGGGGAACACCGGGGAGCTGTTTTTT. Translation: CASRQGNTGELFF.

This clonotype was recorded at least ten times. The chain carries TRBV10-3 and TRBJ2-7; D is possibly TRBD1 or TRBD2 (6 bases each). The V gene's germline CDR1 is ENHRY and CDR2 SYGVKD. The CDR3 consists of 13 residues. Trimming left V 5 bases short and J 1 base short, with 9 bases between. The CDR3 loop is CAISSGASYEQYF. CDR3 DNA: TGTGCCATCAGTTCGGGGGCGTCCTACGAGCAGTACTTC.

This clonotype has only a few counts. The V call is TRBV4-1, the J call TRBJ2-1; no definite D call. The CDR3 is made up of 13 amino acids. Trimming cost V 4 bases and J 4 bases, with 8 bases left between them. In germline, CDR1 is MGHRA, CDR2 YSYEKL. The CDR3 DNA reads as TGCGCCAGCAGCCGTACGGCGTACAATGAGCAGTTCTTC. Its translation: CASSRTAYNEQFF.

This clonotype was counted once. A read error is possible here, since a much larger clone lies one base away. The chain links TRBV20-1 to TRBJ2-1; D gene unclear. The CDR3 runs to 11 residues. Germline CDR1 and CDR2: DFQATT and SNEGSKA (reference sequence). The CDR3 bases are TGCGGTGCTACCAGCGCAACGGTAGATTTCTTC. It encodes CGATSATVDFF.

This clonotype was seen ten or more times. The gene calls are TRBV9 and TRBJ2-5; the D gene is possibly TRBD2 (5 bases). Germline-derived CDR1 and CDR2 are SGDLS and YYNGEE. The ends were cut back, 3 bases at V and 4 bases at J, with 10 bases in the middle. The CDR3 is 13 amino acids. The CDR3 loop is CASSGLARETQYF. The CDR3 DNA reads TGTGCCAGCAGCGGGCTAGCCCGAGAGACCCAGTACTTC.

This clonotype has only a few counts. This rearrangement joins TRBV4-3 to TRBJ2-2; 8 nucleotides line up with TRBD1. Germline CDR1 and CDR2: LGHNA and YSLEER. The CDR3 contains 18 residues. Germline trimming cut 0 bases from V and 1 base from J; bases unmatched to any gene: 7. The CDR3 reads CASSQDTLTGVNTGELFF. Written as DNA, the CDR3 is TGCGCCAGCAGCCAAGATACTCTGACAGGGGTGAACACCGGGGAGCTGTTTTTT.

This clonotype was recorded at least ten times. The CDR3, as DNA: TGCGCCAGCAGCCAAGATCCAGGTCAGCCCCAGCATTTT. This encodes CASSQDPGQPQHF. The chain carries TRBV4-1 and TRBJ1-5, with no clear D. Germline loops: CDR1 MGHRA, CDR2 YSYEKL. The CDR3 covers 13 residues. Between the trimmed V and J ends, which lost 0 bases and 6 bases, there was a span of 6 bases.

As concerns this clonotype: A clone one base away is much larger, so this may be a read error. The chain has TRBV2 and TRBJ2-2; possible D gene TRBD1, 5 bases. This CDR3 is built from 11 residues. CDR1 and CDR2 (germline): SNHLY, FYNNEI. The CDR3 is CVSRTMGELFF. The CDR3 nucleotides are TGTGTCAGCAGGACAATGGGGGAGCTGTTTTTT.

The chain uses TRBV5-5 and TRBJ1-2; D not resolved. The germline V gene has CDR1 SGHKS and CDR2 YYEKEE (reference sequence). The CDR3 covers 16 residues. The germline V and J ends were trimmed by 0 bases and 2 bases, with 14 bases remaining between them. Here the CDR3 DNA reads TGTGCCAGCAGCTTGGAGGTCCCACAAGGGAACTATGGCTACACCTTC. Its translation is CASSLEVPQGNYGYTF.

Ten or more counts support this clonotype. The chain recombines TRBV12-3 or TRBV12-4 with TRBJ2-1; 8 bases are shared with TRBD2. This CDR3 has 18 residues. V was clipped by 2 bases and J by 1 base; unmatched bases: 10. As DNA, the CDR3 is TGTGCCAGCAGTTTATTGGAAGGGGGACTAGGGTCCTACAATGAGCAGTTCTTC. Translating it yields CASSLLEGGLGSYNEQFF.

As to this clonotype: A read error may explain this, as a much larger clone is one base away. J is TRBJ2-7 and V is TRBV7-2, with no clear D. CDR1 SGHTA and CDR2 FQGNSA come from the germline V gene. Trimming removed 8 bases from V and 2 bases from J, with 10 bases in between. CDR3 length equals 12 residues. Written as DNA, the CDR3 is TGTGCCAGCGGAAGCGCGCCCTACGAGCAGTACTTC. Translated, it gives CASGSAPYEQYF.

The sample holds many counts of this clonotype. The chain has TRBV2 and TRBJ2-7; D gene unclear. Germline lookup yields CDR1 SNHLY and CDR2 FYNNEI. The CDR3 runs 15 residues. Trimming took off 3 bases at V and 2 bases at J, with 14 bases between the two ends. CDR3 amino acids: CASSDSSVPAYEQYF. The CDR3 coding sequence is TGTGCCAGCAGTGACTCGAGCGTTCCGGCCTACGAGCAGTACTTC.

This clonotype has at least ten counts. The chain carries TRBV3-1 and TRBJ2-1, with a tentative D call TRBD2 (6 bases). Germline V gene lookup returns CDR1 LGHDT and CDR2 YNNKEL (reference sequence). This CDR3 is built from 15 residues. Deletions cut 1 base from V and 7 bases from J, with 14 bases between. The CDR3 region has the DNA TGTGCCAGCAGCCAAGGGGGACTTCTTGTAAATGAGCAGTTCTTC. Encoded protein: CASSQGGLLVNEQFF.

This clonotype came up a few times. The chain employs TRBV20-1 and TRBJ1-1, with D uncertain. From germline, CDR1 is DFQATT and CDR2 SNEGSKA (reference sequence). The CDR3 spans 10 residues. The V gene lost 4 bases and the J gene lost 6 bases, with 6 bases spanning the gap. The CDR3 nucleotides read TGCAGTGCTAAGAGGGCTGAAGCTTTCTTT. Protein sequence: CSAKRAEAFF.

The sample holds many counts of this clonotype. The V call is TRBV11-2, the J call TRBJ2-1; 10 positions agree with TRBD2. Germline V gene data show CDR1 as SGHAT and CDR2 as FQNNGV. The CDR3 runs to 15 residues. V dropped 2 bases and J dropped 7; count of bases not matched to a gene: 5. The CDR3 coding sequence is TGTGCCAGCAGCTTATTTGTGGGACTAGCGAATGAGCAGTTCTTC. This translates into CASSLFVGLANEQFF.

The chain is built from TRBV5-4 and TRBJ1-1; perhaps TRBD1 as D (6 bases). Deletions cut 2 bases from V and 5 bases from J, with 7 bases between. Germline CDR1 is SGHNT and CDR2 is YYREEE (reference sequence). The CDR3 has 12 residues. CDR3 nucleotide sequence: TGTGCCAGCAGCTTCGGACAGACTGAAGCTTTCTTT. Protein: CASSFGQTEAFF.

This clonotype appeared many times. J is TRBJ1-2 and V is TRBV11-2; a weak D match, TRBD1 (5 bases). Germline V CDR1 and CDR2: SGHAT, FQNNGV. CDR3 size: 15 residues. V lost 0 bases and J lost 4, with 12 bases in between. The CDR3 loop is CASSLDRAGPYGYTF. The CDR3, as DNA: TGTGCCAGCAGCTTAGATAGGGCAGGGCCCTATGGCTACACCTTC.

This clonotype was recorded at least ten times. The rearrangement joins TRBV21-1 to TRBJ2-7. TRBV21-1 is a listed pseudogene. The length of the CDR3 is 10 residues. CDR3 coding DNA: TGTGCCAGCAGCACCCACGAGCAGTACTTC. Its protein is CASSTHEQYF.

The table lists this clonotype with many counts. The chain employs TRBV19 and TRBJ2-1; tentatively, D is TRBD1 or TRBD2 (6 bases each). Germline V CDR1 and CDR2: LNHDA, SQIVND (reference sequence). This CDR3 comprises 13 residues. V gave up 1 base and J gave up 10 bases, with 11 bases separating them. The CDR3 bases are TGTGCCAGTAGTATAGCGGGGGCTAGGGAGCAGTTCTTC. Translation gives CASSIAGAREQFF.

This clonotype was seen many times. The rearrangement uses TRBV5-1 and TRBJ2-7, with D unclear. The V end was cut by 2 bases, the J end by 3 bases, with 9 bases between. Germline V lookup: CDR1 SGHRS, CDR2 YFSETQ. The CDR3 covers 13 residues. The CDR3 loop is CASSFREYYEQYF. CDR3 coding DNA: TGCGCCAGCAGCTTTAGAGAGTACTACGAGCAGTACTTC.

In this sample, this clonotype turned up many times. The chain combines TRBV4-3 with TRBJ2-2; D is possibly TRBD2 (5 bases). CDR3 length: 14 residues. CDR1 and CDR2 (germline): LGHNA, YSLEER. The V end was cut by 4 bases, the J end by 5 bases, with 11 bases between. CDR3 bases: TGCGCCAGCAGCCCGGGGTGGGATACCGGGGAGCTGTTTTTT. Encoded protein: CASSPGWDTGELFF.